This T cell receptor beta chain was retrieved from a study of blood T cell repertoires in COVID-19. Study information: There were acute and convalescent COVID-19 samples, and they came from the United States, Italy and Spain. T cells, B-cell-depleted T cells, or PBMCs provided the cDNA or gDNA that served as material.

Produced via immunoSEQ multiplex PCR; TCRdb's table is partial and in-frame only. The sample records roughly 570,000 clones, less than 90% being singletons. V was shortened by 4 bases and J by 10 bases, with 7 bases between the two germline ends. Germline CDR1 and CDR2: SNHLY and FYNNEI. The CDR3 extends over 10 amino acids. The clonotype was recovered from a woman between 50 and 59 years old with COVID-19, enrolled during active disease. Sample: peripheral blood. The chain carries TRBV2 and TRBJ1-1; no clear D. CDR3 region: CASSGGRAFF. Here the CDR3 DNA reads TGTGCCAGCAGTGGCGGCCGAGCTTTCTTT. The full variable domain, its missing parts supplied by reference TRBV2 and TRBJ1-1, is EPEVTQTPSHQVTQMGQEVILRCVPISNHLYFYWYRQILGQKVEFLVSFYNNEISEKSEIFDDQFSVERPDGSNFTLKIRSTKLEDSAMYFCASSGGRAFFGQGTRLTVV.